The clone carrying this TCR beta chain was observed a few times. Clones were sequenced by immunoSEQ multiplex PCR, and TCRdb holds only the in-frame ones, with some missing. The repertoire holds fewer than 110,000 clones, with approximately 90% as singletons. The sample belongs to a study of blood T cell repertoires in COVID-19. Study in general: In each case, the material was cDNA or gDNA derived from T cells, B-cell-depleted T cells, or PBMCs.

There are 14 residues in the CDR3. The V segment lost 6 bases and the J segment 7 bases; nucleotides outside the gene matches: 9. Germline V lookup: CDR1 MGHDK, CDR2 SYGVNS. Specimen: peripheral blood. The TCR sequence derives from a man in his forties or fifties in a cohort sampled during active COVID-19. The chain has TRBV25-1 and TRBJ1-2, with 9 nucleotides matching TRBD1. In DNA form, the CDR3 reads TGTGCCAGCAGCGGGACAGGGAACAACGGTGGCTACACCTTC. Encoded protein: CASSGTGNNGGYTF.